This T cell receptor beta chain was recovered during a study of cytomegalovirus exposure and HLA in healthy donors. The study, taken as a whole, reports: Published work reported that the classifier diagnosed cytomegalovirus status with high specificity and sensitivity. Earlier analysis yielded a pattern in which most TCR beta V segments were productive about 90% or about 30% of the time.

Comments on this clone: Antigen: not known.

Germline CDR1 is MDHEN and CDR2 is SYDVKM. V lost 2 bases and J lost 3; bases outside the gene matches: 12. The CDR3 runs to 17 residues. Vbeta (60) and Jbeta (13) primers were used in the PCR. Here immunoSEQ multiplex PCR was the method, and the copy in TCRdb shows in-frame clones only, minus some. The table shows roughly 150,000 clones, with approximately 79% occurring only once. The sequence came from a female donor in good health and CMV-seronegative. The V gene is TRBV28, the J gene TRBJ1-2; 7 bases align to TRBD1. The source material was PBMCs. As DNA, the CDR3 is TGTGCCAGCAGTTTAGGCTCCGCCGAGGGGGCCGACTATGGCTACACCTTC. It specifies CASSLGSAEGADYGYTF.